The count of the clone carrying this T cell receptor beta chain is one. Everyone who took part was about 18 to 89 years old, and they came from about two dozen US areas. Trimming removed 5 bases from V and 4 bases from J, with 11 bases in between. From germline, CDR1 is SEHNR and CDR2 FQNEAQ (reference sequence). The CDR3 is 13 residues long. Data came from immunoSEQ multiplex PCR; TCRdb stores just in-frame clones and leaves some out. Of hundreds of thousands of clones listed, about 88% were seen once; the top ten hold about 3%. The source of the sample is a study of blood T cell repertoires in COVID-19.

The clonotype comes from a woman aged 45-59 years who had recovered from COVID-19. The chain uses TRBV7-9 and TRBJ1-2, with D possibly being TRBD1 (5 bases). The source material was PBMCs or T cells enriched from blood (not recorded which). The CDR3 DNA follows: TGTGCCAGCAGCCCGGTTGACAGCTATGGCTACACCTTC. Residues: CASSPVDSYGYTF.